Each of the 29 T cell receptor beta chains below was sequenced from the same sample in a study of blood T cell repertoires in COVID-19. Only in-frame clones appear in the TCRdb table, and some are missing; sequencing was by immunoSEQ multiplex PCR. The sample holds 340,000 or so clones, 80% to 90% seen once. Sequencing used PBMCs or T cells enriched from blood (not recorded which). Receptors were obtained from a woman in her thirties or forties with acute COVID-19.

The CDR3 region is CASSLRVSSTDTQYF. The DNA for the CDR3 is TGTGCCAGCAGCTTAAGAGTGTCCAGCACAGATACGCAGTATTTT. The chain is built from TRBV7-3 and TRBJ2-3; D remains unclear. Between the trimmed V and J ends, which lost 1 base and 0 bases, there was a span of 8 bases. Germline V gene sequence: CDR1 SGHTA, CDR2 FQGTGA. There are 15 residues in the CDR3. Drawing the rest from reference TRBV7-3 and TRBJ2-3, the complete variable domain is GAGVSQTPSNKVTEKGKYVELRCDPISGHTALYWYRQSLGQGPEFLIYFQGTGAADDSGLPNDRFFAVRPEGSVSTLKIQRTERGDSAVYLCASSLRVSSTDTQYFGPGTRLTVL.

The chain combines TRBV18 with TRBJ1-3; tentative D call: TRBD1 (6 bases). Per the germline V gene, CDR1 is KGHSH and CDR2 is LQKENI. The CDR3 loop spans 13 amino acids. Trimming left V 4 bases short and J 4 bases short, with 8 bases between. CDR3 sequence: CASSLGAGNTIYF. The CDR3 nucleotides are TGTGCCAGCTCACTGGGGGCCGGAAACACCATATATTTT. The entire variable domain, with the rest obtained from reference TRBV18 and TRBJ1-3, is as follows: NAGVMQNPRHLVRRRGQEARLRCSPMKGHSHVYWYRQLPEEGLKFMVYLQKENIIDESGMPKERFSAEFPKEGPSILRIQQVVRGDSAAYFCASSLGAGNTIYFGEGSWLTVV.

The chain recombines TRBV4-1 with TRBJ2-4; 9 nucleotides align to TRBD1. Germline loops: CDR1 MGHRA, CDR2 YSYEKL. J gave up 5 bases and V 3 bases, and 11 bases lay outside the gene matches. CDR3 length: 17 amino acids. The CDR3 loop is CASSQSVGRTGENIQYF. CDR3 in DNA: TGCGCCAGCAGCCAGAGTGTAGGGCGGACAGGGGAAAACATTCAGTACTTC.

In DNA, the CDR3 is TGTGCCAGCAGCCGCGGGACAGGGTTTTATGGCTACACCTTC. It is translated as CASSRGTGFYGYTF. The chain employs TRBV3-1 (or the pseudogene TRBV3-2) and TRBJ1-2; TRBD1 agrees at 9 bases. In germline, CDR1 is LGHDT, CDR2 YNNKEL (reference sequence). V shed 4 bases, J shed 5 bases, and the junction held 5 bases outside the gene matches. CDR3 length equals 14 residues.

J is TRBJ1-2 and V is TRBV4-3; D unresolved. Germline V lookup: CDR1 LGHNA, CDR2 YSLEER. V lost 0 bases to trimming and J lost 0 bases, with 8 bases between them. CDR3 size: 15 residues. CDR3 region: CASSQDREANYGYTF. CDR3 coding DNA: TGCGCCAGCAGCCAAGATCGAGAAGCTAACTATGGCTACACCTTC.

The rearrangement links TRBV4-3 to TRBJ1-6; 8 bases agree with TRBD1. In germline, CDR1 is LGHNA, CDR2 YSLEER. Trimming cost V 0 bases and J 7 bases; bases outside gene matches: 11. This CDR3 spans 18 amino acids. This chain's CDR3 is CASSQEVPRTGLNSPLHF. The CDR3 bases are TGCGCCAGCAGCCAAGAGGTACCTAGGACAGGGTTAAATTCACCCCTCCACTTT.

V is TRBV27 and J is TRBJ2-7, with D uncertain. V was clipped by 3 bases and J by 0 bases, with 12 bases between them. The CDR3 has 15 amino acids. The V gene's germline CDR1 is MNHEY and CDR2 SMNVEV (reference sequence). The CDR3 reads CASSLSSTNSYEQYF. DNA for the CDR3: TGTGCCAGCAGTTTGAGTAGCACGAACTCCTACGAGCAGTACTTC.

This chain joins TRBV7-9 and TRBJ1-2; no firm D call. This CDR3 region has 15 residues. The ends were cut back, 3 bases at V and 4 bases at J, with 15 bases in the middle. CDR1 and CDR2 (germline): SEHNR, FQNEAQ (reference sequence). DNA for the CDR3: TGTGCCAGCAGCTTTCGCGGGGATCGCACCTATGGCTACACCTTC. It codes for CASSFRGDRTYGYTF.

The chain joins TRBV2 to TRBJ1-1; possible D gene TRBD1, 6 bases. The CDR3 is 15 residues long. Germline CDR1 is SNHLY and CDR2 is FYNNEI. Trimming stripped 7 bases from V and 4 bases from J, with 19 bases between. CDR3 nucleotides: TGTGCCAGCAAAGTAATTAGGGGGGGAGCCACTGAAGCTTTCTTT. It specifies CASKVIRGGATEAFF.

This chain connects TRBV6-2 or TRBV6-3 to TRBJ2-5; 13 nucleotides match TRBD2. Per germline, CDR1 MNHEY and CDR2 SVGEGT. V shed 1 base and J 5 bases; nucleotides not matched to a gene: 13. The CDR3 runs 19 residues. CDR3 sequence reads: CASSYLHGGLAGVRETQYF. For the CDR3, the DNA is TGTGCCAGCAGTTACTTACACGGAGGACTAGCGGGAGTCAGGGAGACCCAGTACTTC.

The rearrangement joins TRBV7-9 to TRBJ2-3; D is unresolved. Trimming took off 6 bases at V and 6 bases at J, with 10 bases between the two ends. Germline loops: CDR1 SEHNR, CDR2 FQNEAQ (reference sequence). The CDR3 is 12 amino acids. The DNA of the CDR3 is TGTGCCAGCAGATCAGCCGGGGATACGCAGTATTTT. The encoded protein is CASRSAGDTQYF.

The V and J genes are TRBV3-1 (or the pseudogene TRBV3-2) and TRBJ2-2; 13 bases align to TRBD2. Germline lookup yields CDR1 LGHDT and CDR2 YNNKEL (reference sequence). Trimming cost V 0 bases and J 3 bases; bases outside gene matches: 7. This CDR3 contains 19 residues. The CDR3 protein is CASSQDLGLAGEDTGELFF. CDR3 coding DNA: TGTGCCAGCAGCCAAGATCTAGGACTAGCGGGGGAGGACACCGGGGAGCTGTTTTTT.

J is TRBJ1-2 and V is TRBV28; no clear D. Trimming shortened V by 6 bases and J by 8 bases, and 25 bases separated the two germline ends. The CDR3 extends over 16 amino acids. Germline V lookup: CDR1 MDHEN, CDR2 SYDVKM. As DNA, the CDR3 is TGTGCCAGCAGGCTCGCCGGCGGGGTTCTTCTGCGAGGCTACACCTTC. Translation: CASRLAGGVLLRGYTF.

The chain employs TRBV7-2 and TRBJ2-3, with TRBD2 matching over 9 bases. Losses at the gene ends were 1 base for V and 4 bases for J; bases not matched to a gene: 6. The CDR3 runs 16 residues. CDR1 and CDR2 from the germline V gene are SGHTA and FQGNSA. CDR3 bases: TGTGCCAGCAGCTTAGTACCCGGGACTAGCCCAGATACGCAGTATTTT. It yields the protein CASSLVPGTSPDTQYF.

J is TRBJ1-1 and V is TRBV4-1, with D tentatively TRBD1 (5 bases). The V gene's germline CDR1 is MGHRA and CDR2 YSYEKL. The V gene lost 1 base and the J gene lost 6 bases, with 12 bases spanning the gap. The CDR3 consists of 14 residues. CDR3 residues: CASSQAAGIAEAFF. The CDR3 coding sequence is TGCGCCAGCAGCCAAGCCGCAGGGATTGCTGAAGCTTTCTTT.

This clone was seen once. V is TRBV3-1 (or the pseudogene TRBV3-2) and J is TRBJ2-7; 7 nucleotides match TRBD1. V dropped 3 bases and J dropped 8; count of bases not matched to a gene: 7. The CDR3 runs 13 residues. Per the germline V gene, CDR1 is LGHDT and CDR2 is YNNKEL (reference sequence). The DNA of the CDR3 is TGTGCCAGCAGCCAGGGAGACAGGGCTCAGCAGTACTTC. Its protein is CASSQGDRAQQYF.

This chain connects TRBV5-5 to TRBJ2-1; 9 bases line up with TRBD1. The J segment lost 8 bases and the V segment lost 4 bases, leaving 10 bases of the junction unmatched. The length of the CDR3 is 15 residues. Germline V gives CDR1 SGHKS, CDR2 YYEKEE (reference sequence). Written as DNA, the CDR3 is TGTGCCAGCAGCCCCGAGGGCAGGACAGGGGATGAGCAGTTCTTC. Amino acid sequence: CASSPEGRTGDEQFF.

The chain is built from TRBV2 and TRBJ2-5, with D maybe TRBD2 (6 bases). Germline V gives CDR1 SNHLY, CDR2 FYNNEI. V lost 4 bases and J lost 5, with 20 bases in between. This CDR3 is built from 16 residues. Here the CDR3 reads CASSGGVMEGTETQYF. In DNA form, the CDR3 reads TGTGCCAGCAGTGGGGGGGTCATGGAGGGAACGGAGACCCAGTACTTC.

V and J are TRBV25-1 and TRBJ1-5; D is possibly TRBD1 (6 bases). Per the germline V gene, CDR1 is MGHDK and CDR2 is SYGVNS. This CDR3 is 14 amino acids long. Trimming pared 5 bases from V and 4 bases from J, leaving 12 bases between. This CDR3 is CASSTRTGNQPQHF. The CDR3 DNA reads as TGTGCCAGCAGTACCCGAACAGGGAATCAGCCCCAGCATTTT.

This sequence joins TRBV19 and TRBJ2-7, with TRBD2 as a possible D gene (6 bases). V lost 3 bases, J lost 3 bases, and 9 bases lay in between. Germline lookup yields CDR1 LNHDA and CDR2 SQIVND (reference sequence). The CDR3 spans 13 residues. In DNA form, the CDR3 reads TGTGCCAGTAGTATGGGACTCCACTACGAGCAGTACTTC. Its protein product is CASSMGLHYEQYF.

As DNA, the CDR3 is TGTGCCAGCAGCTTACCCCAGGTGACGAGCTACGAGCAGTACTTC. Its protein is CASSLPQVTSYEQYF. This sequence joins TRBV28 and TRBJ2-7; D not resolved. The V end was cut by 6 bases, the J end by 3 bases, with 18 bases between. This CDR3 is 15 amino acids long. Germline CDR1 reads MDHEN; CDR2 reads SYDVKM. The full variable domain, in which reference TRBV28 and TRBJ2-7 provide the parts outside the CDR3, is DVKVTQSSRYLVKRTGEKVFLECVQDMDHENMFWYRQDPGLGLRLIYFSYDVKMKEKGDIPEGYSVSREKKERFSLILESASTNQTSMYLCASSLPQVTSYEQYFGPGTRLTVT.

A single count supports this clone. This chain links TRBV18 with TRBJ2-7; D gene ambiguous. V lost 3 bases and J 2 bases, leaving 11 bases between the germline ends. The V gene's germline CDR1 is KGHSH and CDR2 LQKENI. This CDR3 spans 14 amino acids. The CDR3, as DNA: TGTGCCAGCTCACCTCGCCCTATTCCCTACGAGCAGTACTTC. It encodes CASSPRPIPYEQYF.

This sequence joins TRBV18 and TRBJ1-6; D is perhaps TRBD1 (5 bases). V was clipped by 2 bases and J by 0 bases, with 20 bases between them. Germline assignment: CDR1 KGHSH and CDR2 LQKENI. The CDR3 is 20 amino acids. The CDR3 DNA follows: TGTGCCAGCTCACCAAGCGGGACTCCTCGAGTTAGCTCCTATAATTCACCCCTCCACTTT. It translates to CASSPSGTPRVSSYNSPLHF.

This clone has more than one count but fewer than ten. The chain links TRBV4-3 to TRBJ2-7; perhaps TRBD2 as D (6 bases). This CDR3 region has 15 residues. V lost 0 bases and J lost 3, with 12 bases in between. Germline V lookup: CDR1 LGHNA, CDR2 YSLEER. This CDR3 is CASSQDWGEFYEQYF. The CDR3 region has the DNA TGCGCCAGCAGCCAAGATTGGGGGGAATTCTACGAGCAGTACTTC.

The chain recombines TRBV19 with TRBJ2-2; tentatively, D is TRBD1 (5 bases). V gave up 4 bases and J gave up 4 bases, with 19 bases separating them. CDR1 is LNHDA, CDR2 SQIVND, per germline (reference sequence). This CDR3 contains 17 residues. The CDR3 DNA sequence: TGTGCCAGTAGTACCACCCCCAGGGTTGCTGGCACCGGGGAGCTGTTTTTT. Its translation is CASSTTPRVAGTGELFF.

This chain connects TRBV6-5 to TRBJ2-5, with a possible D match to TRBD2 (6 bases). V dropped 7 bases and J dropped 5 bases, with 20 bases sitting between them. This CDR3 has 15 amino acids. Germline CDR1 reads MNHEY; CDR2 reads SVGAGI. The CDR3 DNA sequence: TGTGCCAGCACCTTCCGGCCCCTCCGGGGGGAGACCCAGTACTTC. This codes for CASTFRPLRGETQYF.

This chain uses TRBV19 with TRBJ1-1; 8 bases are shared with TRBD1. In germline, CDR1 is LNHDA, CDR2 SQIVND (reference sequence). The V gene end was trimmed by 2 bases and the J gene end by 2 bases; junction bases not matched to a gene: 10. This CDR3 spans 17 amino acids. DNA of the CDR3: TGTGCCAGTAGTATACAGGACAGGGTCCGGTCCAACACTGAAGCTTTCTTT. Translated: CASSIQDRVRSNTEAFF.

The chain uses TRBV4-3 and TRBJ1-1; TRBD1 aligns across 7 bases. V lost 4 bases and J lost 3; bases outside the gene matches: 5. CDR3 length: 14 amino acids. Germline CDR1 and CDR2: LGHNA and YSLEER. The CDR3 is CASSLGTAYTEAFF. The DNA of the CDR3 is TGCGCCAGCAGCCTAGGGACAGCCTACACTGAAGCTTTCTTT.

J is TRBJ1-5 and V is TRBV5-4; 7 bases line up with TRBD1. J gave up 2 bases and V 5 bases, and 10 bases lay outside the gene matches. CDR1 and CDR2 from the germline V gene are SGHNT and YYREEE (reference sequence). The CDR3 has 16 amino acids. Written as DNA, the CDR3 is TGTGCCAGCAGTTTTAGACAGGGTCAGGGCAATCAGCCCCAGCATTTT. It is translated as CASSFRQGQGNQPQHF.